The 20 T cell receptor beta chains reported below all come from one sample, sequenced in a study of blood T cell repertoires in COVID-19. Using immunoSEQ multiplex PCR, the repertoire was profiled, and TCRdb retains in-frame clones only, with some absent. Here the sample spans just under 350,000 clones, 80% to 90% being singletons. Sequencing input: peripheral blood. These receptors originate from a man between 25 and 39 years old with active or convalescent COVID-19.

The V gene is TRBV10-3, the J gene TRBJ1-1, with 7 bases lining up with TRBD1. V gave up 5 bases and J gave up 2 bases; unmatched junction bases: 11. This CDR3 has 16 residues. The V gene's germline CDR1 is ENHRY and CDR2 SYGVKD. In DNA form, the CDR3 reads TGTGCCATCAGTCAAAGACAGGGATCTCCCAACACTGAAGCTTTCTTT. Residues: CAISQRQGSPNTEAFF.

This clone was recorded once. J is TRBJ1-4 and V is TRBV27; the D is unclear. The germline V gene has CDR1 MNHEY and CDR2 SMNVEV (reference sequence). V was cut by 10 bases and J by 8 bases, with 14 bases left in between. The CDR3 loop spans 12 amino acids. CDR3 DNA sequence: TGTGCCACCTTATACTATCCGGAAAAACTGTTTTTT. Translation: CATLYYPEKLFF.

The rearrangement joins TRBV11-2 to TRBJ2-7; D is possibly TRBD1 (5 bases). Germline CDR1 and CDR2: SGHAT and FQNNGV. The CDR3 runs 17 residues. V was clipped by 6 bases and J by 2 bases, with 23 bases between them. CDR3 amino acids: CASSPTPPRARPYEQYF. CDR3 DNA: TGTGCCAGCAGTCCTACCCCCCCCAGGGCCCGACCCTACGAGCAGTACTTC. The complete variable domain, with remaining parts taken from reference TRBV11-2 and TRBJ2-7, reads EAGVAQSPRYKIIEKRQSVAFWCNPISGHATLYWYQQILGQGPKLLIQFQNNGVVDDSQLPKDRFSAERLKGVDSTLKIQPAKLEDSAVYLCASSPTPPRARPYEQYFGPGTRLTVT.

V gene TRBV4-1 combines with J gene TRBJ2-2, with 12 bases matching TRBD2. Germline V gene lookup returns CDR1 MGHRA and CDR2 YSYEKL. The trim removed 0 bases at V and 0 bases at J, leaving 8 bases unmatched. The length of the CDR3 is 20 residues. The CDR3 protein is CASSQDRASGRVPNTGELFF. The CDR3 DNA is TGCGCCAGCAGCCAAGATAGGGCTAGCGGGAGGGTCCCGAACACCGGGGAGCTGTTTTTT.

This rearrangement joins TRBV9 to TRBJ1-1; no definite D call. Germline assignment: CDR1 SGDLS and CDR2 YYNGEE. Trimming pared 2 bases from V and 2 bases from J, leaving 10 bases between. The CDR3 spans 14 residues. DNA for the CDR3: TGTGCCAGCAGCGTCGCCCCTATTAACACTGAAGCTTTCTTT. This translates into CASSVAPINTEAFF.

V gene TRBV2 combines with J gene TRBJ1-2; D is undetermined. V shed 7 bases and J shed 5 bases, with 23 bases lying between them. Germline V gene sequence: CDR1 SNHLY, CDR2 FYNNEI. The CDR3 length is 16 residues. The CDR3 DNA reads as TGTGCCAGCACCCACAGCTCGGTTGAGATAAAGTATGGCTACACCTTC. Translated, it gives CASTHSSVEIKYGYTF.

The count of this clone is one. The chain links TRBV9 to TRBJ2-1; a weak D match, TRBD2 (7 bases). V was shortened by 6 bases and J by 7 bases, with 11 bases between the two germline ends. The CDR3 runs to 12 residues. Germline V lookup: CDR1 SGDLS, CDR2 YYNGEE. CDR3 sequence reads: CASTGGRNEQFF. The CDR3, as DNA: TGTGCCAGCACGGGGGGCCGGAATGAGCAGTTCTTC.

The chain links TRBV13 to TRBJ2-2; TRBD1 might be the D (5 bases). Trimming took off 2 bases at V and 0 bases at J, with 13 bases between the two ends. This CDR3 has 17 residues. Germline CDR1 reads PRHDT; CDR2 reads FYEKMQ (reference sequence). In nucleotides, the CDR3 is TGTGCCAGCAGCTTAAGGTCAGGGTACACGAACACCGGGGAGCTGTTTTTT. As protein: CASSLRSGYTNTGELFF.

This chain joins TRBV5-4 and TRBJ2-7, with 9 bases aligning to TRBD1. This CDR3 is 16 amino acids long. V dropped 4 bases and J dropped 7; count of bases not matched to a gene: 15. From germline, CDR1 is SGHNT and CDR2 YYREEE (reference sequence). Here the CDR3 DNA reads TGTGCCAGCAGCGTGTCAACGGGACAGGGTAGGTTGGAGCAGTACTTC. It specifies CASSVSTGQGRLEQYF.

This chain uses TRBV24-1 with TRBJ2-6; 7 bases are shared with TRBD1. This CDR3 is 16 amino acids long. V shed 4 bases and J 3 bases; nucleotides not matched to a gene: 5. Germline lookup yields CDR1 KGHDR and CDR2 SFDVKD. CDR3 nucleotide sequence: TGTGCCACCAGTGACTCCGACAGGGTTGGGGCCAACGTCCTGACTTTC. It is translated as CATSDSDRVGANVLTF.

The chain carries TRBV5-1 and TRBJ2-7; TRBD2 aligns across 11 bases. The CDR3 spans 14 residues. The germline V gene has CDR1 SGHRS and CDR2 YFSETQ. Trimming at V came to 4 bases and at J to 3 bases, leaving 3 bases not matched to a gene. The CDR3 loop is CASSMGLADYEQYF. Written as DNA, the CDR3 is TGCGCCAGCAGCATGGGACTAGCGGACTACGAGCAGTACTTC.

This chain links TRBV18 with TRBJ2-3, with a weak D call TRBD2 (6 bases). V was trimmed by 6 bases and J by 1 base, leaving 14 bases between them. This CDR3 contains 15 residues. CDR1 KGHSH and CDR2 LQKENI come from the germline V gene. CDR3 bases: TGTGCCAGCTCGATTAGCGGTGGGCGCACAGATACGCAGTATTTT. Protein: CASSISGGRTDTQYF.

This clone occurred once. CDR3 DNA: TGTGCCAGCAGCCAAGACGACAGATCTAATGAAAAACTGTTTTTT. Translation gives CASSQDDRSNEKLFF. The genes are TRBV4-2 and TRBJ1-4; a weak D match, TRBD1 (5 bases). The CDR3 is made up of 15 amino acids. The V end lost 0 bases, the J end lost 3 bases, and 8 bases lay between the germline ends. Germline CDR1 LGHNA, CDR2 YNFKEQ.

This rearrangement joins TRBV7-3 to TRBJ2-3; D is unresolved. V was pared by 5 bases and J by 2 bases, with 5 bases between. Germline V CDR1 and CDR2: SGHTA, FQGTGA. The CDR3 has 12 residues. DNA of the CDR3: TGTGCCAGCAGCCGAGACACAGATACGCAGTATTTT. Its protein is CASSRDTDTQYF.

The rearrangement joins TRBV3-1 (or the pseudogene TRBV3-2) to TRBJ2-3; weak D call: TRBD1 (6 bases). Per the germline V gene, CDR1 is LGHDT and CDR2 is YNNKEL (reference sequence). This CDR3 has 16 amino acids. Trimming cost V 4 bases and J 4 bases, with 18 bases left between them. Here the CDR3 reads CASSPVRDRISDTQYF. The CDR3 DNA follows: TGTGCCAGCAGCCCCGTGAGAGACAGGATTTCAGATACGCAGTATTTT.

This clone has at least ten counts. DNA of the CDR3: TGTGCCAGCACCCCGGGACTAGCGGGGGCAGATACGCAGTATTTT. Its protein product is CASTPGLAGADTQYF. The rearrangement joins TRBV13 to TRBJ2-3; 14 bases agree with TRBD2. After removal of 7 bases from V and 4 bases from J, the junction contained 4 bases not matched to a gene. The V gene's germline CDR1 is PRHDT and CDR2 FYEKMQ (reference sequence). The CDR3 consists of 15 residues. Drawing the rest from reference TRBV13 and TRBJ2-3, the complete variable domain is AAGVIQSPRHLIKEKRETATLKCYPIPRHDTVYWYQQGPGQDPQFLISFYEKMQSDKGSIPDRFSAQQFSDYHSELNMSSLELGDSALYFCASTPGLAGADTQYFGPGTRLTVL.

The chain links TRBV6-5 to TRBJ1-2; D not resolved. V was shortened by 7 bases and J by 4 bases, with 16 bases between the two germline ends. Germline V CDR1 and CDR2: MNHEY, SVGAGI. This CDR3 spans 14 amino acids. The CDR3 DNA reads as TGTGCCAGCACCAACTCGAAGATTACCTATGGCTACACCTTC. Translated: CASTNSKITYGYTF.

The CDR3 DNA is TGTGCCAGCAGGCGGGGGACCGGTCTCGGTGGCTACACCTTC. It yields the protein CASRRGTGLGGYTF. The V call is TRBV6-6, the J call TRBJ1-2; TRBD1 is a possible D gene (5 bases). The germline V gene has CDR1 MNHNY and CDR2 SVGAGI (reference sequence). The CDR3 runs 14 residues. Trimming removed 6 bases from V and 7 bases from J, with 18 bases in between.

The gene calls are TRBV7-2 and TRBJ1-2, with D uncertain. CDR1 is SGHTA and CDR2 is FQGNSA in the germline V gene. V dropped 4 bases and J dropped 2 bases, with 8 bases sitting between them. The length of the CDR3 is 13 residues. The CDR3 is CASSSYINYGYTF. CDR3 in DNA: TGTGCCAGCAGCTCGTATATCAACTATGGCTACACCTTC.

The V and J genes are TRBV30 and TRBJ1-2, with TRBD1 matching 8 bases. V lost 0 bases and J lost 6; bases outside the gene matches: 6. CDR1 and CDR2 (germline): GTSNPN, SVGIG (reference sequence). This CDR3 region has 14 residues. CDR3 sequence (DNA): TGTGCCTGGAGTGTATTGACAGGGGTTAATGGCTACACCTTC. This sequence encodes CAWSVLTGVNGYTF. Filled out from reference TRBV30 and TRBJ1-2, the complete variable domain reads SQTIHQWPATLVQPVGSPLSLECTVEGTSNPNLYWYRQAAGRGLQLLFYSVGIGQISSEVPQNLSASRPQDRQFILSSKKLLLSDSGFYLCAWSVLTGVNGYTFGSGTRLTVV.